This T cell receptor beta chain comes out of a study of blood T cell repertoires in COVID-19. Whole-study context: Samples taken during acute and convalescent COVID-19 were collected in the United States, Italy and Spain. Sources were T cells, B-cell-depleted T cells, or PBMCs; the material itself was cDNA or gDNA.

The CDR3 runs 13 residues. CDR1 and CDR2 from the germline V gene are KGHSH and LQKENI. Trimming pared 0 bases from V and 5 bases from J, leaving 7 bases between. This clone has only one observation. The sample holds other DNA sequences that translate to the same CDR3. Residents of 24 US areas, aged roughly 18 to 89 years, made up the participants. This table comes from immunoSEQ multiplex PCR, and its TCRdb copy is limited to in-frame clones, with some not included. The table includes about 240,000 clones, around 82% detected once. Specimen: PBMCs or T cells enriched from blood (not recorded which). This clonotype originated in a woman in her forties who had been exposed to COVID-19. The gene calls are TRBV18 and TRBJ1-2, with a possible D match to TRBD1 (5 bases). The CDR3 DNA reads TGTGCCAGCTCACCACCGCAGGGTTATGGCTACACCTTC. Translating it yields CASSPPQGYGYTF. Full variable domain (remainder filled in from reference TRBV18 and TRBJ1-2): NAGVMQNPRHLVRRRGQEARLRCSPMKGHSHVYWYRQLPEEGLKFMVYLQKENIIDESGMPKERFSAEFPKEGPSILRIQQVVRGDSAAYFCASSPPQGYGYTFGSGTRLTVV.